This T cell receptor beta chain was found in a study of vaccination effects on CD4 cells after COVID-19. Broader study findings: Nearly all vaccine-induced clones in healthy recipients recognized only SARS-CoV-2. There were few convalescent patients in the study and no early post-infection timepoints.

Having been cultured for less than 13 days, the cells underwent CD4+ T cell isolation. Recipients of the vaccine had no prior SARS-CoV-2 infection and negative nucleocapsid antibodies. As concerns this clone: No antigen is known for it.

V dropped 5 bases and J dropped 6 bases, with 17 bases sitting between them. The CDR3 has 15 residues. CDR1 and CDR2 (germline): LNHDA, SQIVND (reference sequence). Measured with immunoSEQ multiplex PCR; TCRdb has only the in-frame clones, and not every one. The sample has about 39,000 clones, more than 75% seen once. The sequence derives from a human donor who received a COVID-19 vaccine. The sequenced sample was CD4+ T cells from PBMCs cultured without peptide, obtained before COVID-19 vaccination. This chain connects TRBV19 to TRBJ1-5; D not certain. Here the CDR3 DNA reads TGTGCCAGTAGTCTGACGGGAGAAGCGGGTCAGCCCCAGCATTTT. As protein: CASSLTGEAGQPQHF.